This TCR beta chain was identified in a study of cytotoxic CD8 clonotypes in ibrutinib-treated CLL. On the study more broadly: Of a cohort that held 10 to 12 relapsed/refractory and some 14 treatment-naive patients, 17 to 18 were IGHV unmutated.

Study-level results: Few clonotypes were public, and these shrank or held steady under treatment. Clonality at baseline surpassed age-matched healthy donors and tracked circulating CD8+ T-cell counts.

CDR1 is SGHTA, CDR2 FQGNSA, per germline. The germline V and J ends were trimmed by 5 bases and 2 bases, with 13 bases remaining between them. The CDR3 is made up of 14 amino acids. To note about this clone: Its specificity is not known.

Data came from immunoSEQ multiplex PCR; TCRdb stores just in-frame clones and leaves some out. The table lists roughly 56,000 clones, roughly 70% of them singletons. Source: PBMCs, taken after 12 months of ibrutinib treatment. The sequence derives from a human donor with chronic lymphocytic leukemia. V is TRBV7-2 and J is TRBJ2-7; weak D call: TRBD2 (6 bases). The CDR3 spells CASSLDYPPYEQYF. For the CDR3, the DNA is TGTGCCAGCAGCCTGGACTATCCCCCCTACGAGCAGTACTTC.